This T cell receptor (beta chain) comes out of a study of T cell repertoires in cytomegalovirus infection. Overall study context: Evidence of both CMV infection and a matching HLA type came from public TCR beta signatures. Study findings and constraints: CMV-specific HLA-C-restricted TCR beta clonotypes dominated the ex vivo response. Identification of carriers of CMV plus the relevant HLA was performed using cumulative public TCR beta family frequency.

V lost 5 bases to trimming and J lost 2 bases, with 17 bases between them. CDR1 SGHRS and CDR2 YFSETQ come from the germline V gene. The CDR3 totals 16 residues. TCRdb ran MiXCR on the reads and lists one entry per CDR3 protein. The data show about 130,000 distinct CDR3 sequences, with roughly 9% seen just once and around a tenth held by the top ten. With regard to this clonotype: The antigen is unknown.

This TCR was recovered from a human donor in good health (CMV status not recorded). Some clones in this sample may be carry-over from other donors' samples. Input material: PBMCs. V usage is TRBV5-1 and J usage is TRBJ1-3, with D perhaps TRBD1 (6 bases). The CDR3 is CASSSDAGEAGNTIYF. As DNA, the CDR3 is TGCGCCAGCAGTTCCGACGCAGGGGAGGCTGGAAACACCATATATTTT.